What follows are 6 T cell receptor beta chains derived from one specimen sequenced in a study of blood T cell repertoires in COVID-19. The assay was immunoSEQ multiplex PCR, and TCRdb's table has in-frame clones only and misses some. The sample lists some 390,000 clones; around 86% were seen once. The sample was peripheral blood. The receptors originated from a human donor in a cohort sampled during active COVID-19.

This chain connects TRBV11-1 to TRBJ2-2; the match to TRBD2 covers 7 bases. The length of the CDR3 is 16 residues. CDR1 is SGHAT and CDR2 is FQDESV in the germline V gene (reference sequence). The junction had 12 bases not matched to a gene; V was cut back by 5 bases and J by 6 bases. CDR3 loop: CASSPGTETSSGELFF. As DNA, the CDR3 is TGTGCCAGCAGCCCCGGGACCGAGACTAGCTCCGGGGAGCTGTTTTTT.

The CDR3 DNA follows: TGTGCCAGCAGCTTAGAACTAGCGGGGGCCGCCGGCACAGATACGCAGTATTTT. This sequence encodes CASSLELAGAAGTDTQYF. This sequence joins TRBV7-2 and TRBJ2-3; 11 bases are a match to TRBD2. The CDR3 sequence is 18 residues long. V gave up 1 base and J gave up 1 base; unmatched junction bases: 7. CDR1 and CDR2 from the germline V gene are SGHTA and FQGNSA.

Here the CDR3 reads CASSLGGSGRVLGEQYF. The CDR3 DNA reads as TGTGCCAGCAGCTTGGGAGGTAGCGGGAGAGTGCTTGGTGAGCAGTACTTC. The chain carries TRBV5-6 and TRBJ2-7; 9 nucleotides line up with TRBD2. Unmatched junction bases numbered 14, after V lost 0 bases and J lost 7 bases. This CDR3 spans 17 amino acids. Germline-derived CDR1 and CDR2 are SGHDT and YYEEEE.

The chain recombines TRBV28 with TRBJ2-7; D may be TRBD2 (5 bases). Trimming removed 6 bases from V and 0 bases from J, with 12 bases in between. Germline V gene data show CDR1 as MDHEN and CDR2 as SYDVKM. This CDR3 has 14 amino acids. CDR3 residues: CASSPAVSSYEQYF. As DNA, the CDR3 is TGTGCCAGCAGCCCAGCGGTAAGCTCCTACGAGCAGTACTTC.

The rearrangement uses TRBV6-1 and TRBJ2-7; possibly TRBD2 for D (6 bases). The CDR3 totals 17 residues. Germline loops: CDR1 MNHNS, CDR2 SASEGT. Between the trimmed V and J ends, which lost 1 base and 3 bases, there was a span of 19 bases. This CDR3 is CASSEERLTGLNYEQYF. The CDR3 DNA reads TGTGCCAGCAGTGAAGAGCGGCTGACGGGACTCAACTACGAGCAGTACTTC.

The rearrangement uses TRBV30 and TRBJ1-6, with D unresolved. Germline V gene lookup returns CDR1 GTSNPN and CDR2 SVGIG (reference sequence). V was cut by 3 bases and J by 7 bases, with 10 bases left in between. The CDR3 runs 13 residues. CDR3 in amino acids: CAWRDNRNSPLHF. Here the CDR3 DNA reads TGTGCCTGGAGAGATAACAGAAATTCACCCCTCCACTTT. Based on the CDR3 plus reference TRBV30 and TRBJ1-6, the full variable domain is SQTIHQWPATLVQPVGSPLSLECTVEGTSNPNLYWYRQAAGRGLQLLFYSVGIGQISSEVPQNLSASRPQDRQFILSSKKLLLSDSGFYLCAWRDNRNSPLHFGNGTRLTVT.